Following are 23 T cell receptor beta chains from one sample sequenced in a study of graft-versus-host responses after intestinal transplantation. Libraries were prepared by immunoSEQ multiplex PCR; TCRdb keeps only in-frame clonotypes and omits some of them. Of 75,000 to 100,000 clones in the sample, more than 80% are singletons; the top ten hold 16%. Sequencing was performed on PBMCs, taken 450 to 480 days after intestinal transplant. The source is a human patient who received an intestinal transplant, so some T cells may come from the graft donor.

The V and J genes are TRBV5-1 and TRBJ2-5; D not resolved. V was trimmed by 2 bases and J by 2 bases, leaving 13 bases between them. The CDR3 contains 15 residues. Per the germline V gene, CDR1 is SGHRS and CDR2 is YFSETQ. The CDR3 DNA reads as TGCGCCAGCAGCTTCACGAGGTGGAGACAAGAGACCCAGTACTTC. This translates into CASSFTRWRQETQYF. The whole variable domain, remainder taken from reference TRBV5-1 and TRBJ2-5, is KAGVTQTPRYLIKTRGQQVTLSCSPISGHRSVSWYQQTPGQGLQFLFEYFSETQRNKGNFPGRFSGRQFSNSRSEMNVSTLELGDSALYLCASSFTRWRQETQYFGPGTRLLVL.

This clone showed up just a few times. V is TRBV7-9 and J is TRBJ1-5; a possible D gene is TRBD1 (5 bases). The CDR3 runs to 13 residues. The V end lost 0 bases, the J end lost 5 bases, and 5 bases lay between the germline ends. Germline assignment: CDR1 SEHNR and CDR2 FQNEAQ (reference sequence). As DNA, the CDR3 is TGTGCCAGCAGCTTAGCGGGGGATCAGCCCCAGCATTTT. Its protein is CASSLAGDQPQHF.

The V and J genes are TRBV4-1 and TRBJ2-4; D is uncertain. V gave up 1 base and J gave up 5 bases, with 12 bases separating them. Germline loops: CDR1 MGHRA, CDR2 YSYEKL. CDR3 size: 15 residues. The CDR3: CASSQGDGWENIQYF. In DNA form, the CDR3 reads TGCGCCAGCAGCCAAGGAGACGGGTGGGAAAACATTCAGTACTTC.

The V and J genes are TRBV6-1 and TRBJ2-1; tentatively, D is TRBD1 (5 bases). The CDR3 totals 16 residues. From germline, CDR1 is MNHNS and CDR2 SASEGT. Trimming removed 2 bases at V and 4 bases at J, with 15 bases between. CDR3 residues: CASSESRAGFYNEQFF. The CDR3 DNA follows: TGTGCCAGCAGTGAATCACGGGCAGGGTTTTACAATGAGCAGTTCTTC.

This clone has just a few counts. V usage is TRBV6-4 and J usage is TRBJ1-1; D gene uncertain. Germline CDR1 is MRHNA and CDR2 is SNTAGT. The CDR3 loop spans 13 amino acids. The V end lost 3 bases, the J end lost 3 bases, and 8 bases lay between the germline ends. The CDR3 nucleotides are TGTGCCAGCAGTGATTTTGCGGACACTGAAGCTTTCTTT. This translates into CASSDFADTEAFF.

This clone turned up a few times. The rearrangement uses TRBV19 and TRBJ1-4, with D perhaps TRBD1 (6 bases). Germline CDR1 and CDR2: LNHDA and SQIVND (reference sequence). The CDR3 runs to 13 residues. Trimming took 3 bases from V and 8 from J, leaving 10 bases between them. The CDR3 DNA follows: TGTGCCAGTAGTATTGGGGGGCTCGAAAAACTGTTTTTT. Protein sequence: CASSIGGLEKLFF.

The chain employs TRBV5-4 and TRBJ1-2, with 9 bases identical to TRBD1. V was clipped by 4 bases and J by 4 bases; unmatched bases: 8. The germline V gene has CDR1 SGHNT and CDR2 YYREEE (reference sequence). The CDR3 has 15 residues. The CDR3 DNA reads TGTGCCAGCAGCCCGAACAGGGGGCAAGCCTATGGCTACACCTTC. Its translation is CASSPNRGQAYGYTF. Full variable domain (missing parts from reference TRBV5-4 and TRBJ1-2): ETGVTQSPTHLIKTRGQQVTLRCSSQSGHNTVSWYQQALGQGPQFIFQYYREEENGRGNFPPRFSGLQFPNYSSELNVNALELDDSALYLCASSPNRGQAYGYTFGSGTRLTVV.

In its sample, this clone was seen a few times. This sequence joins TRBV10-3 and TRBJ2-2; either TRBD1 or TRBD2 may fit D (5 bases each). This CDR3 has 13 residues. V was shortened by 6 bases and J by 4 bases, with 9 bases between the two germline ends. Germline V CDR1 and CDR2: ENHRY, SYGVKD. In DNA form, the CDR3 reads TGTGCCATCAGGGGGGAGCCCACCGGGGAGCTGTTTTTT. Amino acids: CAIRGEPTGELFF.

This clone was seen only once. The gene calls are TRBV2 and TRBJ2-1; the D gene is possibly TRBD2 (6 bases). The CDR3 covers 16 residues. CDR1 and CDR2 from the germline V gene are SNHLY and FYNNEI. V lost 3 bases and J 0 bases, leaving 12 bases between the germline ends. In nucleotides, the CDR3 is TGTGCCAGCAGTGAGACGGGGGAAGGCTCCTACAATGAGCAGTTCTTC. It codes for CASSETGEGSYNEQFF.

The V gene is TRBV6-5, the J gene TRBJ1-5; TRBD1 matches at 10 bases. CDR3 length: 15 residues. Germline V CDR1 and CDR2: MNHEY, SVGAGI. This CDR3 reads CGTGQGVYSNQPQHF. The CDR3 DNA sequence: TGTGGGACAGGACAGGGGGTTTATAGCAATCAGCCCCAGCATTTT.

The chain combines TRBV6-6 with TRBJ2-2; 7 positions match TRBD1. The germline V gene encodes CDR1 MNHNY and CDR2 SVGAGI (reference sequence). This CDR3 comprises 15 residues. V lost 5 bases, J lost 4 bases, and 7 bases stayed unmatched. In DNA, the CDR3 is TGTGCCAGCAGTAGGGACAGTCCCTTCACCGGGGAGCTGTTTTTT. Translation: CASSRDSPFTGELFF.

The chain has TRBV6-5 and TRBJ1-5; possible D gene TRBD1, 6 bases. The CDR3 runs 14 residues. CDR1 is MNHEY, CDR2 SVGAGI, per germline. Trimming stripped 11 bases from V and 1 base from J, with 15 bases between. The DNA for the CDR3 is TGTGCCGCTCCCGGGGACACAAGCAATCAGCCCCAGCATTTT. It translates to CAAPGDTSNQPQHF.

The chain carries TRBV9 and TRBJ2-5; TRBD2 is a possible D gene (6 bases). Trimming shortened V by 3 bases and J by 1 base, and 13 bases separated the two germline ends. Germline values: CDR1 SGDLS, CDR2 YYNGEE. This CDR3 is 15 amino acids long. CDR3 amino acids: CASSGRGTFQETQYF. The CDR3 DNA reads TGTGCCAGCAGCGGGCGGGGCACCTTCCAAGAGACCCAGTACTTC.

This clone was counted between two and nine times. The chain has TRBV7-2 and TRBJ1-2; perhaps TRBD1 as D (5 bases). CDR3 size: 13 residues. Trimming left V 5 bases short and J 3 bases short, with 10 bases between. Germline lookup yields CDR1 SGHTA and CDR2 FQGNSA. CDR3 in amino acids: CASSLDKYYGYTF. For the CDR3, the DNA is TGTGCCAGCAGCCTGGACAAGTACTATGGCTACACCTTC.

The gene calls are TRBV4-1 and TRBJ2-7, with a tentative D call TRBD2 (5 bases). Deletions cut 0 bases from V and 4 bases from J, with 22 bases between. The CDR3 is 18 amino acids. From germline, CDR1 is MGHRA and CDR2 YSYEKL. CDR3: CASSQEALPGLTLYEQYF. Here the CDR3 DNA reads TGCGCCAGCAGCCAAGAAGCCCTTCCTGGACTTACCTTATACGAGCAGTACTTC.

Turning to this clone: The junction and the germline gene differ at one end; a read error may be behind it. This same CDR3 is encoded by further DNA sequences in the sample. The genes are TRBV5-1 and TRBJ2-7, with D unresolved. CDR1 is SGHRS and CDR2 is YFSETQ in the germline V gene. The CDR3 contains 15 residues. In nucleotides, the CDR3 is TGTGCCAGCAGCTTGGGTCAGGATCCCTACTACGAGCAGTACTTC. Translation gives CASSLGQDPYYEQYF.

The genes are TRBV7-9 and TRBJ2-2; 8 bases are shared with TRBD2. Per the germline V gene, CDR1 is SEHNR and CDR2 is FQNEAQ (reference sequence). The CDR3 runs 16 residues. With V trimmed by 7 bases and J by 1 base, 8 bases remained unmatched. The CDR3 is CASINPGLENTGELFF. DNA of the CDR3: TGTGCCAGCATCAACCCGGGACTAGAGAACACCGGGGAGCTGTTTTTT. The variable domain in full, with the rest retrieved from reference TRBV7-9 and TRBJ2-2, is DTGVSQNPRHKITKRGQNVTFRCDPISEHNRLYWYRQTLGQGPEFLTYFQNEAQLEKSRLLSDRFSAERPKGSFSTLEIQRTEQGDSAMYLCASINPGLENTGELFFGEGSRLTVL.

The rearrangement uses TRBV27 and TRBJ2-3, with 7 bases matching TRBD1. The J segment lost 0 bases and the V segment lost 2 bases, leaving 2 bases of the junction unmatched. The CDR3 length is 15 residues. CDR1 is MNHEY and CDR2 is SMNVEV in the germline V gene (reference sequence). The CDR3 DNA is TGTGCCAGCAGTTTAACGACAGGGAGCACAGATACGCAGTATTTT. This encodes CASSLTTGSTDTQYF.

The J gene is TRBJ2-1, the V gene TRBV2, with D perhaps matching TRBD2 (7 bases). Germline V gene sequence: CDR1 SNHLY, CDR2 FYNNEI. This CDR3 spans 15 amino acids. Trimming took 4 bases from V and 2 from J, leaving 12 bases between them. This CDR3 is CASSGTGGAYNEQFF. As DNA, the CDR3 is TGTGCCAGCAGTGGGACGGGGGGCGCCTACAATGAGCAGTTCTTC.

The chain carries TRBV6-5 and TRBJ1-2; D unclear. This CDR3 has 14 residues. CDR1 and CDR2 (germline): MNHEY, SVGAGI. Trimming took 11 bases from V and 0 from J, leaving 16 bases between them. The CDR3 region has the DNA TGTGCCCCCCGGTCGGGAGAAACTAACTATGGCTACACCTTC. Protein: CAPRSGETNYGYTF.

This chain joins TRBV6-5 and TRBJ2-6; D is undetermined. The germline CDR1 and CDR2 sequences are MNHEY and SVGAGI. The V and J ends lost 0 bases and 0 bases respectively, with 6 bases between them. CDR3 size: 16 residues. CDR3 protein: CASSYSPASGANVLTF. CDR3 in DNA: TGTGCCAGCAGTTACTCTCCCGCCTCTGGGGCCAACGTCCTGACTTTC.

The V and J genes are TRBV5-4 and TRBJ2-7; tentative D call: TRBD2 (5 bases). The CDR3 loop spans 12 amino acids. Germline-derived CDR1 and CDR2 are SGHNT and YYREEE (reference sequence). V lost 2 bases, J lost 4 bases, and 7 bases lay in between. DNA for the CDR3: TGTGCCAGCAGCTTTGGGGAGTACGAGCAGTACTTC. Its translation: CASSFGEYEQYF.

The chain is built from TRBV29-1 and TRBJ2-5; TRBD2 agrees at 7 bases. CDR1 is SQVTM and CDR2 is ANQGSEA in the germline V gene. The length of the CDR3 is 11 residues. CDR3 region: CRAGGEETQYF. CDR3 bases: TGCAGGGCTGGGGGGGAAGAGACCCAGTACTTC.